These 10 T cell receptor beta chains were sequenced from one sample in a study of blood T cells in healthy people across ages (dated by TCRdb to about 2015). Library method: 5' RACE. The instrument given in TCRdb is Illumina HiSeq 2500. A second PCR of about 7 to 12 cycles was run with a J-beta primer mix and a sample-barcoded 5' primer. Using fastp at Q25 and MiXCR, TCRdb reprocessed the public reads and kept productive beta chains. CDR3 protein sequences are deduplicated, and each keeps its most common genes and DNA. The sample table records around 1.7 million distinct CDR3 sequences; 28% of these occur just once. The top ten clonotypes cover less than 9.5% of the sample. Material for sequencing was blood. The receptors shown here come from a woman aged 25 to 39 in good health.

This clonotype was found a few times. The chain joins TRBV27 to TRBJ2-1, with TRBD1 matching over 9 bases. Germline assignment: CDR1 MNHEY and CDR2 SMNVEV (reference sequence). V was pared by 2 bases and J by 10 bases, with 6 bases of the junction left unmatched. The CDR3 runs to 14 residues. In nucleotides, the CDR3 is TGTGCCAGCAGTTTACAGGACAGGGGTGGCGAGCAGTTCTTC. Amino acids: CASSLQDRGGEQFF.

This clonotype occurred a few times. This sequence joins TRBV30 and TRBJ1-5; D gene unclear. V was trimmed by 0 bases and J by 2 bases, leaving 5 bases between them. This CDR3 has 13 residues. CDR1 is GTSNPN and CDR2 is SVGIG in the germline V gene (reference sequence). As DNA, the CDR3 is TGTGCCTGGAGTGTACGGCGCAATCAGCCCCAGCATTTT. Encoded protein: CAWSVRRNQPQHF.

This chain links TRBV6-5 with TRBJ1-1; 7 positions match TRBD1. The CDR3 has 14 amino acids. Looked up from germline, CDR1 is MNHEY and CDR2 is SVGAGI. V shed 6 bases and J 1 base; nucleotides not matched to a gene: 5. The CDR3 sequence: CASRQGVGNTEAFF. CDR3 DNA sequence: TGTGCCAGCAGGCAGGGGGTTGGGAACACTGAAGCTTTCTTT.

The chain joins TRBV7-6 to TRBJ2-7, with no clear D. The CDR3 spans 14 residues. Germline CDR1 reads SGHVS; CDR2 reads FNYEAQ. V shed 4 bases and J shed 7 bases, with 17 bases lying between them. CDR3 nucleotides: TGTGCCAGCAGCTCTCGGGCGCCTTCGAATGAGCAGTACTTC. This codes for CASSSRAPSNEQYF.

The chain has TRBV20-1 and TRBJ1-1, with D possibly matching TRBD1 (5 bases). CDR3 size: 14 residues. V lost 1 base to trimming and J lost 0 bases, with 9 bases between them. Germline CDR1 DFQATT, CDR2 SNEGSKA (reference sequence). CDR3 in DNA: TGCAGTGCTAGAGGGGGGTCAGTGAACACTGAAGCTTTCTTT. Translating it yields CSARGGSVNTEAFF.

This clonotype was seen repeatedly, ten times or more. The chain joins TRBV10-3 to TRBJ2-7, with TRBD1 matching 12 bases. Germline CDR1 is ENHRY and CDR2 is SYGVKD. V shed 6 bases, J shed 5 bases, and the junction held 5 bases outside the gene matches. CDR3 size: 14 residues. The DNA of the CDR3 is TGTGCCATCAGGCCGGGACAGGGGGCGAACGAGCAGTACTTC. Its translation: CAIRPGQGANEQYF.

The chain is built from TRBV11-2 and TRBJ2-5; the D gene is possibly TRBD2 (5 bases). This CDR3 spans 16 amino acids. Deletions cut 0 bases from V and 11 bases from J, with 22 bases between. Germline assignment: CDR1 SGHAT and CDR2 FQNNGV. In nucleotides, the CDR3 is TGTGCCAGCAGCTTAGACCGGCCCGTCGGGATGAGGGAGCAGTACTTC. It is translated as CASSLDRPVGMREQYF. Full variable domain (remainder filled in from reference TRBV11-2 and TRBJ2-5): EAGVAQSPRYKIIEKRQSVAFWCNPISGHATLYWYQQILGQGPKLLIQFQNNGVVDDSQLPKDRFSAERLKGVDSTLKIQPAKLEDSAVYLCASSLDRPVGMREQYFGPGTRLLVL.

A few counts support this clonotype. V is TRBV12-3 or TRBV12-4 and J is TRBJ1-3, with 8 bases fitting TRBD1. Germline trimming cut 9 bases from V and 4 bases from J; bases unmatched to any gene: 2. This CDR3 region has 12 residues. The CDR3 DNA reads TGTGCCAGTCGGACAGGGGGAAACACCATATATTTT. Its protein is CASRTGGNTIYF.

Notes on this clonotype: The germline gene is not matched at one end of the junction; a read error may be the cause. The rearrangement uses TRBV20-1 and TRBJ2-7; possibly TRBD1 for D (6 bases). This CDR3 region has 12 residues. Looked up from germline, CDR1 is DFQATT and CDR2 is SNEGSKA (reference sequence). CDR3 in DNA: TGCATTGCTAGAGGCGACAGGTCCGAGCAGTACTTC. It yields the protein CIARGDRSEQYF.

Note on this clonotype: The CDR3 carries no conserved terminal phenylalanine or tryptophan, so it likely arises from a read error. V usage is TRBV7-2 and J usage is TRBJ2-7, with 9 nucleotides matching TRBD1. Germline V lookup: CDR1 SGHTA, CDR2 FQGNSA. The J segment lost 1 base and the V segment lost 4 bases, leaving 2 bases of the junction unmatched. This CDR3 spans 14 amino acids. CDR3 nucleotides: TGTGCCAGCAGCTCACAGGGGGCATCCTACGAGCAGTACTTA. It translates to CASSSQGASYEQYL.